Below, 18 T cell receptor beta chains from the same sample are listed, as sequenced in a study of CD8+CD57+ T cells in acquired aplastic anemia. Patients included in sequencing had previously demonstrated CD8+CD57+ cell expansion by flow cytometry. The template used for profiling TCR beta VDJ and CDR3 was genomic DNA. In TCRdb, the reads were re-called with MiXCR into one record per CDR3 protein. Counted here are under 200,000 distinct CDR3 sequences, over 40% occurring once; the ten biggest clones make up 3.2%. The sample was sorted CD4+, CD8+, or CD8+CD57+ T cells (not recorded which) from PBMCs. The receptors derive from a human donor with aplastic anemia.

This CDR3 reads CASSPGQPPLHF. In DNA, the CDR3 is TGTGCCAGCAGTCCTGGACAGCCACCCCTCCACTTT. J is TRBJ1-6 and V is TRBV12-3 or TRBV12-4; TRBD1 is a possible D gene (6 bases). With 5 bases removed from V and 11 bases from J, the gap between germline ends came to 10 bases. This CDR3 has 12 amino acids.

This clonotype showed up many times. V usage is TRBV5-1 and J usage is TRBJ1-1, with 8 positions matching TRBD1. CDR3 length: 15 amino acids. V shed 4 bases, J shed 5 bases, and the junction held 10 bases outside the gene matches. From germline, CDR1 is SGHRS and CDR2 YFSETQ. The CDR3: CASSPTTGGGTEAFF. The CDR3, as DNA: TGCGCCAGCAGCCCAACAACAGGGGGAGGGACTGAAGCTTTCTTT.

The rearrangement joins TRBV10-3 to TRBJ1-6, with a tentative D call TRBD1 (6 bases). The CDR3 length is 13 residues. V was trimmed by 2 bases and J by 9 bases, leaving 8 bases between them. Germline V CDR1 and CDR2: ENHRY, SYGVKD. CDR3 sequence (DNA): TGTGCCATCAGTGAGATAGGGGGTTCACCCCTCCACTTT. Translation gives CAISEIGGSPLHF.

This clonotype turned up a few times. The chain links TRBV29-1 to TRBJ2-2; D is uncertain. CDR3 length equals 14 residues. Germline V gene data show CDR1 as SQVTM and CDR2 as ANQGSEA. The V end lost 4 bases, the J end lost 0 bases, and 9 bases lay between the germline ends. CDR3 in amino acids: CSVVRDTNTGELFF. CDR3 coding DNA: TGCAGCGTTGTAAGGGATACGAACACCGGGGAGCTGTTTTTT.

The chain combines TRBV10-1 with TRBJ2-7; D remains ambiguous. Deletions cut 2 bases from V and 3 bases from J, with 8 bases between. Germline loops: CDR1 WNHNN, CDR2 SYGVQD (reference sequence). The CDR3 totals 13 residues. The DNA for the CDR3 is TGCGCCAGCAGTGAGGGTCTCTTCTACGAGCAGTACTTC. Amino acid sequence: CASSEGLFYEQYF.

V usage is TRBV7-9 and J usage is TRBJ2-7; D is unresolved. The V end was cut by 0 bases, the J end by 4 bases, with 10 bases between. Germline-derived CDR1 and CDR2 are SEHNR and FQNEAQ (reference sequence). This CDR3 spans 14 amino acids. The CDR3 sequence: CASSLAVEGYEQYF. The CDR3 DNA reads TGTGCCAGCAGCTTAGCAGTAGAAGGTTACGAGCAGTACTTC.

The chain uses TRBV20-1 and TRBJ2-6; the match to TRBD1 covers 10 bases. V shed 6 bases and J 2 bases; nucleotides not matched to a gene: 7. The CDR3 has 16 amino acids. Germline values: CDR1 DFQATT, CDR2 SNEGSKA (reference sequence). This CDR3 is CSAKGQGSTGANVLTF. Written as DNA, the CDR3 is TGCAGTGCGAAGGGACAGGGGAGTACTGGGGCCAACGTCCTGACTTTC.

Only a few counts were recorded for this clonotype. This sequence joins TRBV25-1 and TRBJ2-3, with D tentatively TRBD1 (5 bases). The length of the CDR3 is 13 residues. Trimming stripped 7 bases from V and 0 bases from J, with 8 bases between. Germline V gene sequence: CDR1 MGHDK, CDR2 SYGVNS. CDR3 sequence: CASTGWSTDTQYF. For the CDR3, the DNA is TGTGCCAGCACAGGGTGGAGCACAGATACGCAGTATTTT.

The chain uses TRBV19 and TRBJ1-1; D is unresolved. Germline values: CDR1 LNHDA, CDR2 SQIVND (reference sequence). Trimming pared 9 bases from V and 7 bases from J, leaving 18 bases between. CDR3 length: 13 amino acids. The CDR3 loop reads CASSLGIKGEAFF. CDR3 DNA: TGTGCCAGCAGCTTAGGGATTAAGGGTGAAGCTTTCTTT.

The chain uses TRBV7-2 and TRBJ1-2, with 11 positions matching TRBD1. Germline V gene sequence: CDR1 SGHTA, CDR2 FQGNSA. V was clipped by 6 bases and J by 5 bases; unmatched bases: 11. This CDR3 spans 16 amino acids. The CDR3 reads CASSSPTGQGVYGYTF. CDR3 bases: TGTGCCAGCAGTTCTCCTACGGGACAGGGGGTTTATGGCTACACCTTC.

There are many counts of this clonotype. CDR3 sequence reads: CASSYARQNLNTEAFF. DNA for the CDR3: TGTGCCAGCAGTTACGCTCGACAAAATTTGAACACTGAAGCTTTCTTT. V is TRBV6-5 and J is TRBJ1-1; D gene ambiguous. Per germline, CDR1 MNHEY and CDR2 SVGAGI. Trimming left V 2 bases short and J 0 bases short, with 13 bases between. The CDR3 sequence is 16 residues long.

CDR3 sequence: CASSQNPGRGGNYEQYF. The CDR3 DNA follows: TGTGCCAGCAGCCAGAACCCAGGGAGGGGGGGAAACTACGAGCAGTACTTC. The rearrangement links TRBV11-1 to TRBJ2-7; tentatively, D is TRBD2 (7 bases). CDR3 length: 17 residues. V lost 5 bases to trimming and J lost 3 bases, with 23 bases between them. Germline CDR1 reads SGHAT; CDR2 reads FQDESV (reference sequence).

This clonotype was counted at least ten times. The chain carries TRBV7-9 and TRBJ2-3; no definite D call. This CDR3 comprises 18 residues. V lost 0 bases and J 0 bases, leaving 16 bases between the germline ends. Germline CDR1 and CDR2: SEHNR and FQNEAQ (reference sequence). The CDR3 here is CASSLALDSLTSTDTQYF. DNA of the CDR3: TGTGCCAGCAGCTTAGCCCTCGACTCCTTGACTAGCACAGATACGCAGTATTTT.

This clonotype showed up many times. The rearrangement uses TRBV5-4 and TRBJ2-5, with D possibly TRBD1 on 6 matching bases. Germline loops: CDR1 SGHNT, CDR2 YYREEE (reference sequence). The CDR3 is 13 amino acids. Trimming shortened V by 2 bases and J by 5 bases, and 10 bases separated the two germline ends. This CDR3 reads CASSFQGMETQYF. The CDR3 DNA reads TGTGCCAGCAGCTTCCAGGGGATGGAGACCCAGTACTTC.

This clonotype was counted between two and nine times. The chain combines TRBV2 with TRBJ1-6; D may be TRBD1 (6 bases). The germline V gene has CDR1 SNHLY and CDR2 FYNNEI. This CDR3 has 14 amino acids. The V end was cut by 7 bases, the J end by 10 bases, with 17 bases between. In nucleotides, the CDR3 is TGTGCCAGCACGCGGGGGGCGGTTGGATCACCCCTCCACTTT. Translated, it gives CASTRGAVGSPLHF.

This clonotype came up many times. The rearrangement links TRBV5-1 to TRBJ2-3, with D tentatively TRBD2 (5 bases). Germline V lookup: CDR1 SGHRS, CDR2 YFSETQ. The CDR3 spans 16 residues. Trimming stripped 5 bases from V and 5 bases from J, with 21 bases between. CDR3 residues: CASRFSWPKLGDTQYF. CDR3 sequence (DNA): TGCGCCAGCAGGTTCTCGTGGCCTAAACTAGGAGATACGCAGTATTTT. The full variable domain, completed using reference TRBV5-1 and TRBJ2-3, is KAGVTQTPRYLIKTRGQQVTLSCSPISGHRSVSWYQQTPGQGLQFLFEYFSETQRNKGNFPGRFSGRQFSNSRSEMNVSTLELGDSALYLCASRFSWPKLGDTQYFGPGTRLTVL.

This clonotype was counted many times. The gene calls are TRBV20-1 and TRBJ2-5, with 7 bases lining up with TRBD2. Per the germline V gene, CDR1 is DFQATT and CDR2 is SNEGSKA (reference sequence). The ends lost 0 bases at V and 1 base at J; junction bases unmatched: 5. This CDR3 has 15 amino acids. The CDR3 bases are TGCAGTGCTAGAGACGCTGGGGGGGTCCAAGAGACCCAGTACTTC. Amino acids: CSARDAGGVQETQYF.

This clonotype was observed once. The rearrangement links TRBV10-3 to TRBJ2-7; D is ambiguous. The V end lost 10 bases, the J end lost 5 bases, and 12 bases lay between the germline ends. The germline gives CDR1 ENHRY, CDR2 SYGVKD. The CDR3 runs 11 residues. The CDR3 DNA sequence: TGTGCCACCACAATAGCCCACGAGCAGTACTTC. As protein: CATTIAHEQYF.